The T cell receptor beta chain described here comes from a study of blood T cell repertoires in COVID-19. Across the study: In each case, the material was cDNA or gDNA derived from T cells, B-cell-depleted T cells, or PBMCs.

In the authors' methods: Estimated nucleated cell counts came from reference gene primer amplification. Measured with immunoSEQ multiplex PCR; TCRdb has only the in-frame clones, and not every one. V, J and clone size reflect that table, while D and trimming were determined from the DNA. Of over 150,000 clones in the sample, roughly four fifths were seen once. CDR1 is SNHLY and CDR2 is FYNNEI in the germline V gene. This CDR3 comprises 16 residues. V was trimmed by 7 bases and J by 2 bases, leaving 17 bases between them. The chain links TRBV2 to TRBJ1-4; tentatively, D is TRBD1 (6 bases). This receptor was taken from a man in his 70s with active or convalescent COVID-19. Sequenced input: peripheral blood. The CDR3 DNA reads as TGTGCCAGCATGATGCAGGGGTTAGACACTAATGAAAAACTGTTTTTT. Translating it yields CASMMQGLDTNEKLFF.